These 21 T cell receptor beta chains were sequenced from one sample in a study of blood T cell repertoires in COVID-19. The table came from immunoSEQ multiplex PCR; TCRdb's copy has only in-frame clones and leaves some out. The table has approximately 210,000 clones, 85% to 90% seen once. Sequenced: peripheral blood. Receptors originate from a man aged 18-30 years with active or convalescent COVID-19.

About this clone: This CDR3 is also generated by other DNA sequences in the sample. The chain carries TRBV11-2 and TRBJ1-3, with D maybe TRBD1 (5 bases). This CDR3 has 15 residues. Trimming took off 0 bases at V and 1 base at J, with 7 bases between the two ends. Germline lookup yields CDR1 SGHAT and CDR2 FQNNGV. For the CDR3, the DNA is TGTGCCAGCAGCTTAGATAGGGGATCTGGAAACACCATATATTTT. Amino acid sequence: CASSLDRGSGNTIYF.

The genes are TRBV10-1 and TRBJ1-3; D gene ambiguous. The CDR3 is made up of 14 amino acids. CDR1 is WNHNN and CDR2 is SYGVQD in the germline V gene (reference sequence). With 2 bases removed from V and 1 base from J, the gap between germline ends came to 6 bases. The CDR3 loop is CASSERASGNTIYF. DNA of the CDR3: TGCGCCAGCAGTGAGAGAGCTTCTGGAAACACCATATATTTT.

This clone was observed a single time. This chain uses TRBV5-4 with TRBJ1-4, with D possibly matching TRBD1 (5 bases). This CDR3 has 12 residues. The germline CDR1 and CDR2 sequences are SGHNT and YYREEE (reference sequence). The germline V and J ends were trimmed by 2 bases and 8 bases, with 7 bases remaining between them. The CDR3 coding sequence is TGTGCCAGCAGCTTATCAGGGGAAAAACTGTTTTTT. Translated, it gives CASSLSGEKLFF.

This chain connects TRBV5-1 to TRBJ2-3; 7 bases are shared with TRBD2. The CDR3 sequence is 17 residues long. J lost 3 bases, V lost 1 base, and 11 bases had no gene match. The germline gives CDR1 SGHRS, CDR2 YFSETQ. The CDR3 is CASSLNLPGGRTDTQYF. CDR3 nucleotides: TGCGCCAGCAGCTTGAATTTACCGGGAGGAAGGACAGATACGCAGTATTTT.

This clone was observed a single time. This chain connects TRBV24-1 to TRBJ2-2; 8 positions agree with TRBD1. Germline V gives CDR1 KGHDR, CDR2 SFDVKD. Trimming took 4 bases from V and 1 from J; bases not matched to a gene: 10. The CDR3 spans 18 residues. CDR3 sequence reads: CATSEDMGTGLNTGELFF. CDR3 nucleotide sequence: TGTGCCACCAGTGAGGATATGGGGACAGGCCTGAACACCGGGGAGCTGTTTTTT.

The chain recombines TRBV5-6 with TRBJ2-7, with TRBD2 identical over 8 bases. V trimming: 7 bases; J trimming: 4 bases; junction bases outside the gene matches: 7. From germline, CDR1 is SGHDT and CDR2 YYEEEE. This CDR3 has 13 amino acids. In DNA, the CDR3 is TGTGCCAGCCGGGAGGGGGGGCGATACGAGCAGTACTTC. Its translation: CASREGGRYEQYF.

The J gene is TRBJ2-1, the V gene TRBV11-2; 8 positions match TRBD2. The CDR3 covers 15 residues. Germline CDR1 SGHAT, CDR2 FQNNGV. J lost 9 bases, V lost 0 bases, and 7 bases had no gene match. Here the CDR3 reads CASSLDPSGQIEQFF. CDR3 nucleotides: TGTGCCAGCAGCTTAGATCCTAGCGGGCAGATTGAGCAGTTCTTC.

The chain combines TRBV12-5 with TRBJ1-1, with D unclear. Deletions cut 1 base from V and 5 bases from J, with 14 bases between. This CDR3 is built from 15 residues. Germline V lookup: CDR1 LGHNT, CDR2 FRNRAP. The CDR3 DNA is TGTGCTAGTGGTTTGGGACTGGTTGGTGGAACTGAAGCTTTCTTT. It codes for CASGLGLVGGTEAFF.

The chain has TRBV4-1 and TRBJ1-1; TRBD1 matches at 8 bases. V dropped 3 bases and J dropped 1; count of bases not matched to a gene: 4. This CDR3 contains 15 residues. CDR1 and CDR2 from the germline V gene are MGHRA and YSYEKL. In DNA, the CDR3 is TGCGCCAGCAGCCAGCTAGGACAGGGGAACACTGAAGCTTTCTTT. Translated: CASSQLGQGNTEAFF.

The sample holds a few counts of this clone. This rearrangement joins TRBV7-2 to TRBJ1-5; no clear D. V was clipped by 2 bases and J by 4 bases, with 6 bases between them. CDR3 length: 13 residues. Germline CDR1 and CDR2: SGHTA and FQGNSA. CDR3: CASSLHTNQPQHF. The CDR3 region has the DNA TGTGCCAGCAGCTTACACACAAATCAGCCCCAGCATTTT. Drawing the rest from reference TRBV7-2 and TRBJ1-5, the complete variable domain is GAGVSQSPSNKVTEKGKDVELRCDPISGHTALYWYRQSLGQGLEFLIYFQGNSAPDKSGLPSDRFSAERTGGSVSTLTIQRTQQEDSAVYLCASSLHTNQPQHFGDGTRLSIL.

DNA for the CDR3: TGCGCCAGCAGCTTGAGTCTCGACAGGTACAATGAGCAGTTCTTC. Encoded protein: CASSLSLDRYNEQFF. The J gene is TRBJ2-1, the V gene TRBV5-1, with D possibly matching TRBD1 (6 bases). V lost 1 base, J lost 4 bases, and 12 bases lay in between. Germline-derived CDR1 and CDR2 are SGHRS and YFSETQ. The CDR3 runs to 15 residues.

This clone was recorded once. V and J are TRBV4-2 and TRBJ2-4, with D perhaps matching TRBD1 (5 bases). V was shortened by 0 bases and J by 6 bases, with 18 bases between the two germline ends. The CDR3 spans 17 residues. Germline-derived CDR1 and CDR2 are LGHNA and YNFKEQ. CDR3 nucleotide sequence: TGTGCCAGCAGCCAAGATAGGGGCCTTAGCCAGGGAAACATTCAGTACTTC. Its protein product is CASSQDRGLSQGNIQYF.

The chain carries TRBV4-3 and TRBJ2-1; 10 nucleotides agree with TRBD2. The junction had 10 bases not matched to a gene; V was cut back by 0 bases and J by 2 bases. Per the germline V gene, CDR1 is LGHNA and CDR2 is YSLEER. This CDR3 is built from 19 residues. CDR3 DNA sequence: TGCGCCAGCAGCCAAGACCCCCCCTTAGCGGGGGGCACCTACAATGAGCAGTTCTTC. Encoded protein: CASSQDPPLAGGTYNEQFF.

V and J are TRBV2 and TRBJ1-5; 10 bases map to TRBD1. Germline values: CDR1 SNHLY, CDR2 FYNNEI. The CDR3 totals 14 residues. V lost 4 bases and J lost 7; bases outside the gene matches: 4. The CDR3, as DNA: TGTGCCAGCAGTGGAGGGACAGGGGAACAGCCCCAGCATTTT. Residues: CASSGGTGEQPQHF.

V is TRBV5-4 and J is TRBJ1-6; 9 bases are shared with TRBD1. Germline CDR1 SGHNT, CDR2 YYREEE (reference sequence). Trimming removed 2 bases from V and 5 bases from J; junction bases left unmatched: 2. The CDR3 is made up of 15 amino acids. CDR3 amino acids: CASSLRQGDNSPLHF. CDR3 DNA sequence: TGTGCCAGCAGCTTACGACAGGGGGATAATTCACCCCTCCACTTT.

The CDR3 DNA is TGCGCCAGCAGCTTGGACGTGGGCGGGCCGACCTACGAGCAGTACTTC. Its protein is CASSLDVGGPTYEQYF. The chain carries TRBV5-1 and TRBJ2-7; TRBD2 might be the D (5 bases). Per germline, CDR1 SGHRS and CDR2 YFSETQ. Trimming shortened V by 0 bases and J by 2 bases, and 15 bases separated the two germline ends. The CDR3 has 16 amino acids.

The chain couples TRBV5-4 to TRBJ1-1; tentative D call: TRBD1 (6 bases). In germline, CDR1 is SGHNT, CDR2 YYREEE (reference sequence). The CDR3 spans 14 residues. Trimming left V 1 base short and J 1 base short, with 8 bases between. The CDR3 region is CASSLRQENTEAFF. CDR3 nucleotides: TGTGCCAGCAGCTTGAGACAGGAGAACACTGAAGCTTTCTTT.

The V gene is TRBV29-1, the J gene TRBJ1-1; D perhaps matches TRBD1 (5 bases). The V gene's germline CDR1 is SQVTM and CDR2 ANQGSEA. The CDR3 extends over 15 amino acids. V lost 1 base, J lost 0 bases, and 12 bases lay in between. The CDR3 reads CSVEVTGVVNTEAFF. CDR3 in DNA: TGCAGCGTTGAAGTTACAGGTGTAGTGAACACTGAAGCTTTCTTT.

The rearrangement joins TRBV4-1 to TRBJ2-1, with D possibly being TRBD1 (5 bases). The CDR3 is 15 amino acids. The V end lost 1 base, the J end lost 4 bases, and 11 bases lay between the germline ends. Per germline, CDR1 MGHRA and CDR2 YSYEKL. Written as DNA, the CDR3 is TGCGCCAGCAGCCAAGCAAGGGGTCCATACAATGAGCAGTTCTTC. It yields the protein CASSQARGPYNEQFF.

V gene TRBV27 combines with J gene TRBJ2-4; D uncertain. The CDR3 is made up of 16 amino acids. Germline V lookup: CDR1 MNHEY, CDR2 SMNVEV (reference sequence). Trimming shortened V by 6 bases and J by 2 bases, and 17 bases separated the two germline ends. CDR3 nucleotide sequence: TGTGCCAGCAGCCCCCTCCCCCCGGGTCCCAAAAACATTCAGTACTTC. The encoded protein is CASSPLPPGPKNIQYF.

The gene calls are TRBV28 and TRBJ2-5, with 12 bases that match TRBD1. The V gene end was trimmed by 5 bases and the J gene end by 1 base; junction bases not matched to a gene: 14. Germline CDR1 reads MDHEN; CDR2 reads SYDVKM. The CDR3 is made up of 19 amino acids. CDR3 protein: CASSGIYGTGGLGQETQYF. CDR3 nucleotide sequence: TGTGCCAGCAGTGGGATCTATGGGACAGGGGGCTTGGGCCAAGAGACCCAGTACTTC. Filled out from reference TRBV28 and TRBJ2-5, the complete variable domain reads DVKVTQSSRYLVKRTGEKVFLECVQDMDHENMFWYRQDPGLGLRLIYFSYDVKMKEKGDIPEGYSVSREKKERFSLILESASTNQTSMYLCASSGIYGTGGLGQETQYFGPGTRLLVL.